This TCR beta chain was obtained from a study of cytomegalovirus exposure and HLA in healthy donors. V was clipped by 2 bases and J by 2 bases, with 10 bases between them. The germline V gene encodes CDR1 SGHRS and CDR2 YFSETQ. There are 14 residues in the CDR3. Vbeta (60) and Jbeta (13) primers were used in the PCR. Repertoires were generated with immunoSEQ multiplex PCR, while TCRdb's copy carries only in-frame clones and drops some. This table holds 20,000 or so clones, roughly 80% found once. General observations from the study: Rare TCR sequences dominated, though some public TCRs recurred in many donors.

As to this clone: Its antigen remains unknown.

This TCR derives from a man aged 60 to 75 in good health and CMV-seronegative. This chain connects TRBV5-1 to TRBJ2-5, with D tentatively TRBD2 (6 bases). Material for sequencing was PBMCs. The CDR3 reads CASSLSRGQETQYF. Written as DNA, the CDR3 is TGCGCCAGCAGCTTATCCCGGGGGCAAGAGACCCAGTACTTC.